This T cell receptor (beta chain) came from a study of cytomegalovirus exposure and HLA in healthy donors. Study context: An earlier analysis found fewer than 140 million unique TCR beta sequences from approximately 190 million T cells. Notes on the study in general: Many donors carried some public TCRs, although rarity characterized most TCR sequences. In an earlier analysis, about 87% or about 30%: the productive usage of most TCR beta V segments.

Germline assignment: CDR1 MGHRA and CDR2 YSYEKL. V shed 1 base, J shed 13 bases, and the junction held 4 bases outside the gene matches. This CDR3 spans 13 amino acids. Donors were nominally healthy when sampled, though unrecorded immune exposures were likely. To note about this clone: Its target is unknown.

The PCR was carried out with 60 Vbeta primers and 13 Jbeta primers. Here immunoSEQ multiplex PCR was the method, and the copy in TCRdb shows in-frame clones only, minus some. The sample includes some 120,000 clones, roughly 70% of them seen just once. Sequenced material: PBMCs. The clonotype was recovered from a woman aged 18-29 years in good health and CMV-seronegative. V usage is TRBV4-1 and J usage is TRBJ2-2; 9 bases match TRBD1. The DNA of the CDR3 is TGCGCCAGCAGCCAAGGGGGACAGGGAAGGCTGTTTTTT. This encodes CASSQGGQGRLFF.